Following are 10 T cell receptor beta chains from one sample sequenced in a study of T cell clones after liver transplantation. TCRdb's table, derived via immunoSEQ multiplex PCR, lists solely in-frame clones and lacks some. The data show about 74,000 clones, with about 80% seen just once and approximately 0.6% held by the top ten. Sequenced material: CD4+ T cells from blood, taken before liver transplant. These receptors came from a human donor who received a liver transplant.

The chain recombines TRBV5-1 with TRBJ2-1; 9 positions match TRBD1. With 7 bases clipped from V and 7 bases from J, the junction kept 15 bases outside the gene matches. This CDR3 contains 16 residues. Looked up from germline, CDR1 is SGHRS and CDR2 is YFSETQ. DNA for the CDR3: TGCGCCAGCCTGGCGGGGACGGGAGACAGGGGGAATGAGCAGTTCTTC. It is translated as CASLAGTGDRGNEQFF.

This clone has only a few counts. The chain couples TRBV7-8 to TRBJ2-7; no firm D call. Germline-derived CDR1 and CDR2 are SGHVS and FQNEAQ. This CDR3 has 13 amino acids. The ends were cut back, 4 bases at V and 2 bases at J, with 9 bases in the middle. CDR3 amino acids: CASSSQVPYEQYF. CDR3 in DNA: TGTGCCAGCAGCTCCCAGGTCCCCTACGAGCAGTACTTC.

This chain connects TRBV27 to TRBJ1-1; 7 bases align to TRBD1. This CDR3 contains 14 residues. Germline-derived CDR1 and CDR2 are MNHEY and SMNVEV (reference sequence). The J segment lost 6 bases and the V segment lost 6 bases, leaving 10 bases of the junction unmatched. The DNA for the CDR3 is TGTGCCAGCAGATTCCTTAGGGGGCGAGCTGAAGCTTTCTTT. Protein sequence: CASRFLRGRAEAFF.

The chain carries TRBV18 and TRBJ2-1; D is uncertain. CDR1 is KGHSH and CDR2 is LQKENI in the germline V gene. There are 16 residues in the CDR3. V dropped 1 base and J dropped 7 bases, with 17 bases sitting between them. The CDR3 region has the DNA TGTGCCAGCTCACCACAATCGATCGGTCTTCCGAATGAGCAGTTCTTC. It encodes CASSPQSIGLPNEQFF.

Worth noting for this clone: This specimen includes other DNA sequences encoding the same CDR3. In nucleotides, the CDR3 is TGCGCCAGCAGCCTACGGAACACTGAAGCTTTCTTT. It is translated as CASSLRNTEAFF. The chain recombines TRBV5-1 with TRBJ1-1; D is unresolved. The CDR3 covers 12 residues. The V gene lost 4 bases and the J gene lost 1 base, with 5 bases spanning the gap. Germline V gene sequence: CDR1 SGHRS, CDR2 YFSETQ. Full variable domain (outside the CDR3, taken from reference TRBV5-1 and TRBJ1-1): KAGVTQTPRYLIKTRGQQVTLSCSPISGHRSVSWYQQTPGQGLQFLFEYFSETQRNKGNFPGRFSGRQFSNSRSEMNVSTLELGDSALYLCASSLRNTEAFFGQGTRLTVV.

This sequence joins TRBV4-3 and TRBJ2-1; 8 bases map to TRBD2. Germline assignment: CDR1 LGHNA and CDR2 YSLEER. The CDR3 covers 17 residues. V lost 3 bases to trimming and J lost 8 bases; unmatched junction nucleotides: 15. CDR3 in amino acids: CASSHIARAGARDEQFF. For the CDR3, the DNA is TGCGCCAGCAGCCACATTGCCAGAGCGGGAGCTAGAGATGAGCAGTTCTTC.

As for this clone: A junction end diverges from the germline sequence, so it may reflect a read error. The chain is built from TRBV6-5 and TRBJ2-2; a possible D gene is TRBD2 (6 bases). This CDR3 has 15 residues. CDR1 MNHEY and CDR2 SVGAGI come from the germline V gene. The CDR3 protein is CASSYSTGGTGELFF. The CDR3, as DNA: TGTGCCAGCAGCTACTCGACTGGAGGGACCGGGGAGCTGTTTTTT.

The rearrangement joins TRBV14 to TRBJ2-7; the D gene is possibly TRBD2 (6 bases). This CDR3 spans 16 amino acids. V lost 4 bases and J 0 bases, leaving 16 bases between the germline ends. Germline CDR1 and CDR2: SGHDN and FVKESK. CDR3 loop: CASSRGAGTPSYEQYF. The DNA for the CDR3 is TGTGCCAGCAGCCGGGGAGCCGGGACTCCCTCCTACGAGCAGTACTTC.

The chain recombines TRBV10-2 with TRBJ1-2; TRBD1 might be the D (5 bases). Trimming stripped 0 bases from V and 10 bases from J, with 15 bases between. Germline CDR1 WSHSY, CDR2 SAAADI. The CDR3 has 14 amino acids. CDR3 DNA sequence: TGCGCCAGCAGTGAGTCTCAGGGTTTAGTTGTCTACACCTTC. Its translation: CASSESQGLVVYTF.

A few counts support this clone. This rearrangement joins TRBV5-4 to TRBJ1-2; D is unresolved. Looked up from germline, CDR1 is SGHNT and CDR2 is YYREEE (reference sequence). V was cut by 0 bases and J by 7 bases, with 13 bases left in between. This CDR3 has 14 amino acids. The CDR3 DNA follows: TGTGCCAGCAGCTTGGAGAAGGAGTCGGGTGGCTACACCTTC. As protein: CASSLEKESGGYTF.